This T cell receptor beta chain was captured by sequencing in a study of beta chain features in type 1 diabetes. Study information: Examination of sorted cells across all samples involved around 99 million cells.

CDR1 is SGHRS and CDR2 is YFSETQ in the germline V gene. The CDR3 runs 15 residues. V dropped 0 bases and J dropped 2 bases, with 11 bases sitting between them. Details on this clone: The antigen is undetermined.

All of the isolated RNA was reverse transcribed, so expressed TCRB transcripts were sequenced. Libraries were prepared by immunoSEQ multiplex PCR; TCRdb keeps only in-frame clonotypes and omits some of them. The table lists hundreds of thousands of clones, around 15% of them singletons. Whole-study findings and limits: All four CD4+ subsets of Type 1 diabetes patients contained TCRB CDR3s that were moderately but significantly shorter. More deletions and fewer insertions at VDJ junctions were found in patients with type 1 diabetes.

Central memory, naive, regulatory and stem cell-like memory CD4+ cells were sorted by CD45RO/CCR7/CD25/CD127/CD95/CD27. This receptor was taken from a man aged 18-30 years with type 1 diabetes. Sequenced: naive CD4+ T cells from blood. This chain joins TRBV5-1 and TRBJ1-2; D remains ambiguous. The CDR3 DNA follows: TGCGCCAGCAGCTTGGGCGGTGCAGCCAACTATGGCTACACCTTC. It is translated as CASSLGGAANYGYTF.